This T cell receptor (beta chain) was obtained from a study of early T cells in non-severe SARS-CoV-2 infection. About the research overall: Alpha and beta chains were unpaired, from unsorted whole-blood bulk RNA.

Study observations and caveats: Comparison of clonotypes with VDJdb favored anti-spike CD8 responses while missing private and CD4 specificities.

Comment on this clonotype: The antigen is undetermined.

Individual cDNA molecules were tagged with unique molecular identifiers, the study reported. TCRdb reanalysed the 5' RACE reads using MiXCR and keeps one entry per CDR3 protein. The data contain over 80,000 distinct CDR3 sequences, 14% of them singletons. The TCR originated in an adult who was a healthcare worker with PCR-confirmed SARS-CoV-2 infection or an uninfected control (not recorded which). The sequenced sample consisted of whole blood.

The CDR3 protein is CASKTGRTEAFF. For the CDR3, the DNA is TGTGCCAGCAAAACAGGGAGGACTGAAGCTTTCTTT. The chain couples TRBV28 to TRBJ1-1; the D gene is possibly TRBD1 (6 bases). V gave up 7 bases and J gave up 5 bases, with 11 bases separating them. The CDR3 totals 12 residues. CDR1 is MDHEN, CDR2 SYDVKM, per germline.